Listed here is a single TCR beta chain. Antigen: not known. The naive CD8 population came from CD45RO-negative cells selected for CCR7, without terminally differentiated effector memory CD45RA+ cells. The data were obtained in a study of shared clonotypes between healthy human individuals. Study-wide points: The donor pool, a small one, limited the genetic and exposure-history diversity represented.

Germline V gene lookup returns CDR1 SGDLS and CDR2 YYNGEE. V trimming: 1 base; J trimming: 2 bases; junction bases outside the gene matches: 6. CDR3 size: 17 residues. The data were produced by immunoSEQ multiplex PCR, yet TCRdb's version contains in-frame clones alone and is incomplete. The repertoire consists of about 2 million clones, with over 85% occurring once and the leading ten covering 0.9% to 1.4%. This TCR was recovered from a man in his late teens or twenties in good health. This chain joins TRBV9 and TRBJ2-3, with TRBD2 identical over 11 bases. Sequenced sample: naive CD8+ T cells sorted from blood. The CDR3 coding sequence is TGTGCCAGCAGCGTATCGCTAGCGGGAGGATCCACAGATACGCAGTATTTT. It translates to CASSVSLAGGSTDTQYF.